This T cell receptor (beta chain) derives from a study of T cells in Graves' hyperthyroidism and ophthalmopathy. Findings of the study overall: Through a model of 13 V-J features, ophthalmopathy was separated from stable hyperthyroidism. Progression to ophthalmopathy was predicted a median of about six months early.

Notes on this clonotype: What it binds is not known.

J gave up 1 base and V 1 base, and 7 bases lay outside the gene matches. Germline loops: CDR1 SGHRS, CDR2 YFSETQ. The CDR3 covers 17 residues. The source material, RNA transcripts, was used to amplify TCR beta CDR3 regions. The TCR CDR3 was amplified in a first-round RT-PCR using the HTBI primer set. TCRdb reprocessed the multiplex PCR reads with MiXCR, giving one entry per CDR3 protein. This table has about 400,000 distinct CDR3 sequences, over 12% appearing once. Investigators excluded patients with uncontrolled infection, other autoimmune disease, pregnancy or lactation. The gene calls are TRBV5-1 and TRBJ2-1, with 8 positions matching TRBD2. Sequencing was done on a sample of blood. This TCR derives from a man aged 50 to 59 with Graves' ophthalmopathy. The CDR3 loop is CASSLSPSGYSYNEQFF. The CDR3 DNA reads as TGCGCCAGCAGCTTGTCTCCTAGCGGGTATTCCTACAATGAGCAGTTCTTC.